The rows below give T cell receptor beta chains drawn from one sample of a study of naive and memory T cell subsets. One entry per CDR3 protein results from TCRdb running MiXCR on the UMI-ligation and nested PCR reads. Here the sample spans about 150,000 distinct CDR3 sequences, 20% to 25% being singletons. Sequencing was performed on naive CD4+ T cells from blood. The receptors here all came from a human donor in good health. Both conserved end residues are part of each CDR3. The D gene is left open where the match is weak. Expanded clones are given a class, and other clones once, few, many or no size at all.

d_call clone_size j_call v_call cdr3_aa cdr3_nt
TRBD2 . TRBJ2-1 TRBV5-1 CASSLEGLGRSYNEQFF TGCGCCAGCAGCTTGGAGGGACTAGGCAGGTCCTACAATGAGCAGTTCTTC
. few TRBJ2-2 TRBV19 CASSSNTGELFF TGTGCCAGTAGTTCAAACACCGGGGAGCTGTTTTTT
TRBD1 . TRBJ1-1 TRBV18 CASSQQGLGEAFF TGTGCCAGCTCACAACAGGGGTTGGGTGAAGCTTTCTTT
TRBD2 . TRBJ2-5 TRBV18 CASSPTSGRGEETQYF TGTGCCAGCTCACCGACTAGCGGCAGAGGGGAAGAGACCCAGTACTTC
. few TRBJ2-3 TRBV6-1 CASTRGREWRTDTQYF TGTGCCAGCACTAGGGGGCGGGAGTGGCGCACAGATACGCAGTATTTT
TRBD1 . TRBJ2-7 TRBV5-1 CASSLTGTVPYEQYF TGCGCCAGCAGCTTAACCGGGACAGTCCCCTACGAGCAGTACTTC
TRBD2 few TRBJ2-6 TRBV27 CASSPWGGAGANVLTF TGTGCCAGCAGTCCCTGGGGGGGAGCTGGGGCCAACGTCCTGACTTTC
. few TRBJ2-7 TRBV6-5 CASSARGTVYEQYF TGTGCCAGCAGCGCCCGCGGGACAGTCTACGAGCAGTACTTC
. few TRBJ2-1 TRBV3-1 CASSQGLASRVGEQFF TGTGCCAGCAGCCAGGGATTGGCTAGTAGGGTTGGTGAGCAGTTCTTC
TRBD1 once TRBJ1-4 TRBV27 CASSFDRGEKLFF TGTGCCAGCAGTTTTGACAGGGGTGAAAAACTGTTTTTT
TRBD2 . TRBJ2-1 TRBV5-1 CASSLGMGLAGVNEQFF TGCGCCAGCAGCTTGGGAATGGGGCTAGCGGGAGTCAATGAGCAGTTCTTC
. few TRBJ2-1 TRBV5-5 CASSADRSSYNEQFF TGTGCCAGCAGCGCAGACAGAAGCTCCTACAATGAGCAGTTCTTC
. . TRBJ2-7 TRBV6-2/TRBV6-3 CASSSSEVWGSYEQYF .
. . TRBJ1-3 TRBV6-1 CASRRGGSGNTIYF TGTGCCAGCAGAAGAGGAGGCTCTGGAAACACCATATATTTT
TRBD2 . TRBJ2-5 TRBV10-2 CASRPSGRETQYF TGCGCCAGCAGGCCTAGCGGACGGGAGACCCAGTACTTC
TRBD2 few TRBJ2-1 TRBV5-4 CASSLDGRGNEQFF TGTGCCAGCAGCTTGGACGGGAGGGGCAATGAGCAGTTCTTC
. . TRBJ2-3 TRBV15 CATSRDLSDTQYF TGTGCCACCAGCAGAGATCTATCAGATACGCAGTATTTT
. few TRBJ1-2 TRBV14 CASSSTQSYGYTF TGTGCCAGCAGCTCCACCCAAAGTTATGGCTACACCTTC
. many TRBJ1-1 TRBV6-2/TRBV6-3 CASSLGSEAFF TGTGCCAGCTCCTTAGGCAGCGAAGCTTTCTTT
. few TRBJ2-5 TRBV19 CASGGGRSLTQYF TGTGCCAGTGGTGGGGGACGATCGTTGACCCAGTACTTC
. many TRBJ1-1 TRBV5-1 CASSLPDRNTEAFF TGCGCCAGCAGCTTACCCGACAGAAACACTGAAGCTTTCTTT
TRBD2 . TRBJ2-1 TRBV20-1 CSANSAPSGLNGEQFF TGCAGTGCCAACTCCGCCCCTAGCGGGCTGAATGGTGAGCAGTTCTTC
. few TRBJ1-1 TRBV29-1 CSVSGGQGAFF TGCAGCGTCTCCGGAGGTCAGGGAGCTTTCTTT
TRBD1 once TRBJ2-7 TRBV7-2 CASSPAKGAAYEQYF TGTGCCAGCAGCCCAGCAAAGGGGGCGGCCTACGAGCAGTACTTC
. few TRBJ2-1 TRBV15 CATSRGGENYNEQFF TGTGCCACCAGCAGAGGGGGGGAAAATTACAATGAGCAGTTCTTC
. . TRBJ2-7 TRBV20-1 CSARDSRGLTYEQYF TGCAGTGCTAGAGATTCGAGGGGGTTAACCTACGAGCAGTACTTC
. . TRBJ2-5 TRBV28 CASSFGSGYKETQYF TGTGCCAGCAGTTTTGGATCGGGATACAAAGAGACCCAGTACTTC
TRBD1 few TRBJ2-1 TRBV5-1 CASSSTGVSNEQFF TGCGCCAGCAGCTCGACAGGGGTGAGCAATGAGCAGTTCTTC
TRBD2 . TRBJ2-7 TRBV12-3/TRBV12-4 CASTLREGAYEQYF TGTGCCAGCACCCTGAGGGAGGGAGCCTACGAGCAGTACTTC
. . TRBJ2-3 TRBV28 CASSPPKASTDTQYF TGTGCCAGCAGTCCCCCCAAGGCTAGCACAGATACGCAGTATTTT
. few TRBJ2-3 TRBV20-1 CSATDTTGNFRTDTQYF TGCAGTGCCACGGACACGACAGGAAATTTTCGCACAGATACGCAGTATTTT
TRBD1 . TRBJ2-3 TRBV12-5 CASGRSAGTGGTDTQYF TGTGCTAGTGGTCGGAGTGCCGGGACAGGAGGCACAGATACGCAGTATTTT
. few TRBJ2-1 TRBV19 CASSIGDRSYNEQFF TGTGCCAGTAGTATAGGCGACCGCTCCTACAATGAGCAGTTCTTC
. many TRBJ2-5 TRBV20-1 CSGRQQQETQYF TGCAGTGGCCGACAGCAACAAGAGACCCAGTACTTC
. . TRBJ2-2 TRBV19 CASSAQALNTGELFF TGTGCCAGTAGTGCACAGGCCCTGAACACCGGGGAGCTGTTTTTT
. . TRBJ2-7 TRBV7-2 CASSRRVSSYEQYF TGTGCCAGCAGCCGGAGGGTCTCCTCCTACGAGCAGTACTTC
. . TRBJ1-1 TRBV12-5 CASGLNLGGNTEAFF TGTGCTAGTGGTTTGAATTTAGGGGGTAACACTGAAGCTTTCTTT
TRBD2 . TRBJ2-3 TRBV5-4 CASGLAGTDTQYF TGTGCCAGCGGACTAGCGGGAACAGATACGCAGTATTTT
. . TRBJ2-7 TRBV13 CASSLFGWGGRHEQYF TGTGCCAGCAGCTTATTCGGTTGGGGGGGGCGGCACGAGCAGTACTTC
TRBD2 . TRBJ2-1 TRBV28 CASRTSGGVGNEQFF TGTGCCAGCAGAACTAGCGGGGGGGTGGGCAATGAGCAGTTCTTC
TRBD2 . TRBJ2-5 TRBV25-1 CASRRSLAGGPRETQYF TGTGCCAGCAGAAGGTCGCTAGCGGGAGGGCCGAGGGAGACCCAGTACTTC
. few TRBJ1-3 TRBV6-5 CASSYARISGNTIYF TGTGCCAGCAGTTACGCGCGGATCTCTGGAAACACCATATATTTT
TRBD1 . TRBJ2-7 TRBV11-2 CASSTRDRGLHEQYF TGTGCCAGCAGCACCCGGGACAGGGGGCTACACGAGCAGTACTTC
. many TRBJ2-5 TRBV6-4 CASRMGVLSETQYF TGTGCCAGCCGAATGGGGGTTCTTTCGGAGACCCAGTACTTC
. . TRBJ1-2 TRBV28 CASSSQGGYTF TGTGCCAGCAGTTCCCAGGGTGGCTACACCTTC
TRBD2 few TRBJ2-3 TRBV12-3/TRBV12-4 CASSPTSVTTQYF TGTGCCAGCAGCCCGACTAGCGTGACGACGCAGTATTTT
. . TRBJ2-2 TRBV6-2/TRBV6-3 CASSYSTRTNTGELFF TGTGCCAGCAGTTACTCGACCAGAACGAACACCGGGGAGCTGTTTTTT
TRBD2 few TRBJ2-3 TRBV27 CASRNQRGLSTDTQYF TGTGCCAGCAGGAACCAGCGGGGGCTCAGCACAGATACGCAGTATTTT
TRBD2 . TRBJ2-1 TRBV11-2 CASSRLGGLAGGGEQFF TGTGCCAGCAGCCGGCTGGGAGGACTAGCGGGAGGGGGTGAGCAGTTCTTC
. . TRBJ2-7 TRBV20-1 CSASGASPSYEQYF TGCAGTGCTAGCGGAGCGTCACCCTCCTACGAGCAGTACTTC
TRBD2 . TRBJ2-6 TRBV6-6 CASRLAGGPRGANVLTF TGTGCCAGCAGATTAGCGGGAGGGCCACGTGGGGCCAACGTCCTGACTTTC
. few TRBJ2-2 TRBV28 CASSLGGTNTGELFF TGTGCCAGCAGTTTGGGTGGTACGAACACCGGGGAGCTGTTTTTT
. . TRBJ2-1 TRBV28 CASSSAAGGTYEQFF TGTGCCAGCAGTTCTGCGGCTGGAGGTACATATGAGCAGTTCTTC
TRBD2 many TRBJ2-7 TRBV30 CAWRADLAGGYEQYF TGTGCCTGGAGGGCAGACCTAGCGGGAGGCTACGAGCAGTACTTC
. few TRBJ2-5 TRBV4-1 CASSQVGAGQETQYF TGCGCCAGCAGCCAAGTTGGGGCAGGGCAAGAGACCCAGTACTTC
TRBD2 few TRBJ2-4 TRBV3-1 CASSQTSASKNIQYF TGTGCCAGCAGCCAGACTAGCGCTTCCAAAAACATTCAGTACTTC